The present TCR beta chain was sequenced within a study of control samples from healthy donors and cancer patients. The method was immunoSEQ multiplex PCR; TCRdb's version includes in-frame clones alone and lacks a portion of them. The sample contains roughly 150,000 clones, around 90% of which appear only once. Germline V CDR1 and CDR2: MNHEY, SMNVEV (reference sequence). This CDR3 region has 16 residues. With V trimmed by 6 bases and J by 0 bases, 10 bases remained unmatched. The material sequenced was blood. The chain employs TRBV27 and TRBJ1-2; TRBD1 matches at 7 bases. This TCR was sampled from a man between 18 and 29 years old in good health. DNA of the CDR3: TGTGCCAGCAGACCTTGGACAGGCGACCCTAACTATGGCTACACCTTC. It encodes CASRPWTGDPNYGYTF.